This TCR beta chain appears in the sequencing data of a study of T cell responses to AZD1222 COVID-19 vaccine. Sequenced by immunoSEQ multiplex PCR; TCRdb stores in-frame clones only, minus some. This table holds approximately 140,000 clones, 91% found once. General study results and limits: Repertoire sampling was restricted to post-peak T cell response timepoints.

In the case of this clone: Its specificity is unknown.

V lost 5 bases and J lost 5; bases outside the gene matches: 7. Germline CDR1 SEHNR, CDR2 FQNEAQ (reference sequence). The CDR3 contains 16 residues. V is TRBV7-9 and J is TRBJ1-4, with 11 bases matching TRBD1. This sample comprised peripheral blood, obtained 28 days after the second AZD1222 dose. The receptor comes from an adult who received the AZD1222 COVID-19 vaccine. The CDR3 nucleotides are TGTGCCAGCAGCCGGGGACAGGGGGTAGGAAATGAAAAACTGTTTTTT. The encoded protein is CASSRGQGVGNEKLFF. The variable domain in full, completed from reference TRBV7-9 and TRBJ1-4, reads DTGVSQNPRHKITKRGQNVTFRCDPISEHNRLYWYRQTLGQGPEFLTYFQNEAQLEKSRLLSDRFSAERPKGSFSTLEIQRTEQGDSAMYLCASSRGQGVGNEKLFFGSGTQLSVL.